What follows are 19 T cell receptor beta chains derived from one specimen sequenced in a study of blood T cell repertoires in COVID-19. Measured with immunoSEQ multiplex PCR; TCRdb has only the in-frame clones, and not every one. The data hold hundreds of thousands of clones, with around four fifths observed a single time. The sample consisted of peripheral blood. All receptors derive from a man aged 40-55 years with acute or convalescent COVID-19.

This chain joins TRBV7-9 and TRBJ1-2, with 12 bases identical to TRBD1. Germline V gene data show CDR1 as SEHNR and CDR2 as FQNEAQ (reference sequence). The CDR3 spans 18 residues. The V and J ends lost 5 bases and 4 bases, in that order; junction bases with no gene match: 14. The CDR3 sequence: CASSPPGDRGLQSYGYTF. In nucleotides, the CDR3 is TGTGCCAGCAGCCCTCCCGGGGACAGGGGGCTTCAAAGCTATGGCTACACCTTC.

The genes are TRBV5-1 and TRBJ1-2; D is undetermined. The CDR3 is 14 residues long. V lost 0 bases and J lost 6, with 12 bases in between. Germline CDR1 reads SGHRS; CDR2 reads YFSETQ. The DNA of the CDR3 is TGCGCCAGCAGCTTGGATGGCGGGGTTGATGGCTACACCTTC. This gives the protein CASSLDGGVDGYTF.

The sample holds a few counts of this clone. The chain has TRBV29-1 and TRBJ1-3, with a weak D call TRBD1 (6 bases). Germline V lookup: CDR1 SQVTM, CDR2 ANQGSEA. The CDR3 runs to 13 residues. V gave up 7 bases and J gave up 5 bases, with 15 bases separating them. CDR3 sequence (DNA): TGCAGCGCCCATGCAGGGGATAGAAACACCATATATTTT. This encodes CSAHAGDRNTIYF.

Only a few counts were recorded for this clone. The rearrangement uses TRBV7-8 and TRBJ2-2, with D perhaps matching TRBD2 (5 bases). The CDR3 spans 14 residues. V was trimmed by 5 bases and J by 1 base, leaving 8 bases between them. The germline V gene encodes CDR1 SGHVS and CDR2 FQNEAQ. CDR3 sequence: CASSLGRNTGELFF. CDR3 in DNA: TGTGCCAGCAGCCTGGGGAGGAACACCGGGGAGCTGTTTTTT. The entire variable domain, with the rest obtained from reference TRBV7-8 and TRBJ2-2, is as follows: GAGVSQSPRYKVAKRGQDVALRCDPISGHVSLFWYQQALGQGPEFLTYFQNEAQLDKSGLPSDRFFAERPEGSVSTLKIQRTQQEDSAVYLCASSLGRNTGELFFGEGSRLTVL.

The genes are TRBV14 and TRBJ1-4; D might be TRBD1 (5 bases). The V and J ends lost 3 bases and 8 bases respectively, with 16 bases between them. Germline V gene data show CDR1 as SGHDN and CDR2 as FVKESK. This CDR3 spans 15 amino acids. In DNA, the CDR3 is TGTGCCAGCAGCCATGGGGCCCCGGGCGGAGAAAAACTGTTTTTT. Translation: CASSHGAPGGEKLFF. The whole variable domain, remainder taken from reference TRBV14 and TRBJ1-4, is EAGVTQFPSHSVIEKGQTVTLRCDPISGHDNLYWYRRVMGKEIKFLLHFVKESKQDESGMPNNRFLAERTGGTYSTLKVQPAELEDSGVYFCASSHGAPGGEKLFFGSGTQLSVL.

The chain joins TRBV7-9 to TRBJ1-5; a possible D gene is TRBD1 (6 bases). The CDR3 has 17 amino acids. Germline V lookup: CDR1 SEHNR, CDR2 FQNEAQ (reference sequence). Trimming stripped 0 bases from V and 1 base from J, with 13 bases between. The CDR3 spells CASSLALGAGSNQPQHF. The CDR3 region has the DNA TGTGCCAGCAGCTTAGCGTTGGGGGCTGGAAGCAATCAGCCCCAGCATTTT.

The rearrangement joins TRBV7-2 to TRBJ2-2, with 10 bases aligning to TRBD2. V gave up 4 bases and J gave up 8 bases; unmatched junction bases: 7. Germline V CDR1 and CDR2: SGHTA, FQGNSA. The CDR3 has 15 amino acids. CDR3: CASSYRTSGRGELFF. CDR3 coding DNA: TGTGCCAGCAGCTATAGGACTAGCGGACGGGGGGAGCTGTTTTTT.

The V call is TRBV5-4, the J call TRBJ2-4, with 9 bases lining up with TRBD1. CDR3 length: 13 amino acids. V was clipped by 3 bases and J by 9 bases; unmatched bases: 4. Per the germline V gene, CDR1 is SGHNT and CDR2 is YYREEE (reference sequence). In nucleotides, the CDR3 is TGTGCCAGCAGCTCGGGGACAGGGAGCATTCAGTACTTC. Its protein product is CASSSGTGSIQYF.

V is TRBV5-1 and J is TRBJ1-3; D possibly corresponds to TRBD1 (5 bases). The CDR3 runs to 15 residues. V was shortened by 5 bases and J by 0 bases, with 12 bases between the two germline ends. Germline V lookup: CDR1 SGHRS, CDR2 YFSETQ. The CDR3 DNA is TGCGCCAGCAGGGATACAGGAGACTCTGGAAACACCATATATTTT. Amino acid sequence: CASRDTGDSGNTIYF.

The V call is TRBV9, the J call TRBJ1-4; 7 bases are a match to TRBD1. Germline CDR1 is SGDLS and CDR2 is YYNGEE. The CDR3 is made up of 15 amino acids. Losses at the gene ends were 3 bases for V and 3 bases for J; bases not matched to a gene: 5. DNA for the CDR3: TGTGCCAGCAGCGCTACGACAGGGTCTAATGAAAAACTGTTTTTT. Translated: CASSATTGSNEKLFF. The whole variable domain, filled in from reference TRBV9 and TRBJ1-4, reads DSGVTQTPKHLITATGQRVTLRCSPRSGDLSVYWYQQSLDQGLQFLIQYYNGEERAKGNILERFSAQQFPDLHSELNLSSLELGDSALYFCASSATTGSNEKLFFGSGTQLSVL.

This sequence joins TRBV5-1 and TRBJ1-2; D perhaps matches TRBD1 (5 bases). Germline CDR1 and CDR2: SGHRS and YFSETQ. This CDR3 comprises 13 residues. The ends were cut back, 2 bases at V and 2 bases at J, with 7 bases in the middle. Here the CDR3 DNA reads TGCGCCAGCAGCTTTCAGGGAAACTATGGCTACACCTTC. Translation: CASSFQGNYGYTF.

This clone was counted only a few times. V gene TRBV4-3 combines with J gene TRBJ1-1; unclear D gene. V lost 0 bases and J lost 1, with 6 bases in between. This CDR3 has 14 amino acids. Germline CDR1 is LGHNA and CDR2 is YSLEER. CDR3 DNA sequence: TGCGCCAGCAGCCAAGACCACACGAACACTGAAGCTTTCTTT. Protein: CASSQDHTNTEAFF.

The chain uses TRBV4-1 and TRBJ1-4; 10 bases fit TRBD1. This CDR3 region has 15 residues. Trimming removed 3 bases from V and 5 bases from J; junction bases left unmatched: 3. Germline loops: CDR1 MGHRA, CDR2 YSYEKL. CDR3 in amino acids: CASSHLTGGNEKLFF. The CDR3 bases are TGCGCCAGCAGCCATCTGACAGGGGGCAATGAAAAACTGTTTTTT.

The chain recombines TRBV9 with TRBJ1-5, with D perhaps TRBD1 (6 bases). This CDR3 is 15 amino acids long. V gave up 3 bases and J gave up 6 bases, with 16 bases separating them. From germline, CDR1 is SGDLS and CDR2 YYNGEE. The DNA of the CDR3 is TGTGCCAGCAGCGCCACAGGGTCTTGGAGTCAGCCCCAGCATTTT. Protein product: CASSATGSWSQPQHF.

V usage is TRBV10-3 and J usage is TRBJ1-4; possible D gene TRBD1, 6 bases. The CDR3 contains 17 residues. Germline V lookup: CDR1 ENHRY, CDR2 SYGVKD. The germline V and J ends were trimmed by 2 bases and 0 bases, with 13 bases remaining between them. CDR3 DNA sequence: TGTGCCATCAGTGAGCACGCAGGGGATGCAACTAATGAAAAACTGTTTTTT. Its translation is CAISEHAGDATNEKLFF.

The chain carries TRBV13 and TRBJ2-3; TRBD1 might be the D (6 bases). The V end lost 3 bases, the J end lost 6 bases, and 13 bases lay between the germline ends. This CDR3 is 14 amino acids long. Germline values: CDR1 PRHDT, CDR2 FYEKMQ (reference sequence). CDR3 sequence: CASSLQGQEDTQYF. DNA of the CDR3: TGTGCCAGCAGCTTGCAGGGGCAGGAGGATACGCAGTATTTT.

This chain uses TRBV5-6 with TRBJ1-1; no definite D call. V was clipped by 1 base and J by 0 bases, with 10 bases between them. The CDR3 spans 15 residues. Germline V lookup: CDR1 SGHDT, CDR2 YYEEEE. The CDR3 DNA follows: TGTGCCAGCAGCTTGACCGGGATCATGAACACTGAAGCTTTCTTT. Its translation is CASSLTGIMNTEAFF.

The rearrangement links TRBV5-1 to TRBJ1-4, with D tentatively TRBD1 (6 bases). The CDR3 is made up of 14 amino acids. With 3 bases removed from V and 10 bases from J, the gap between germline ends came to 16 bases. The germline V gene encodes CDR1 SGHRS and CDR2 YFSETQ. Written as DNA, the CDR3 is TGCGCCAGCAGCTCTGAGACAGCCAGGGGAAAACTGTTTTTT. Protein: CASSSETARGKLFF.

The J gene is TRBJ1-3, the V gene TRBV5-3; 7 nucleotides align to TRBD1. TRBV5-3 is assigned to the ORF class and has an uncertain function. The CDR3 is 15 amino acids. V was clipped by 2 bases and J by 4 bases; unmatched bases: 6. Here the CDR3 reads CARSLIQGLGNTIYF. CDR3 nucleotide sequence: TGTGCCAGAAGCTTAATACAGGGGCTCGGAAACACCATATATTTT.